The rows below give T cell receptor beta chains drawn from one sample of a study of blood T cell repertoires in COVID-19. Clones were read by immunoSEQ multiplex PCR, and TCRdb kept only the in-frame ones, dropping some. The table lists around 85,000 clones, approximately 90% of them singletons. Sequencing was carried out using PBMCs or T cells enriched from blood (not recorded which). All receptors derive from a woman in her fifties or sixties with acute COVID-19. Both conserved end residues are part of each CDR3.

TRBV5-5	CASSLEAADRGIEKLFF
TRBV6-9	CASSYSDARRSEAFF
TRBV5-1	CASSLTVGTEAFF
TRBV29-1	CSVYVGPNQPQHF
TRBV6-1	CASSDPGQGRYGYTF
TRBV10-3	CAISASPLRAGDTDTQYF
TRBV18	CASSPTDRAGNTIYF
TRBV5-1	CASSLVFSGDLGTEAFF
TRBV6-5	CASNPLAGPYGYTF
TRBV30	CAWSRTGEKQYF
TRBV3-1/TRBV3-2	CASSQAPQGMGNTIYF
TRBV29-1	CSVARGQGNTEAFF
TRBV18	CASSLGGGTYEQYF
TRBV18	CASSLGQGYTEAFF
TRBV19	CASLGLTSGVYNEQFF
TRBV7-2	CASSLEWGLGEKLFF
TRBV6-5	CASRKWGGRDAEAFF
TRBV3-1/TRBV3-2	CASSQMGRGGYNEQFF
TRBV24-1	CATSDSGTSSYEQYF
TRBV24-1	CATSDPSGVNEKLFF
TRBV12-3/TRBV12-4	CASSLSNGELFF
TRBV7-8	CASSPGQAGGYGYTF
TRBV6-5	CASSPDRYPRGTQYF
TRBV12-5	CASGFRSEQYF
TRBV18	CASSPTSDRDEQYF
TRBV21-1	CASSKGRVETGKNTCSGANVLTF